These T cell receptor beta chains were read from a single sample in a study of blood T cell repertoires in COVID-19. Assay: immunoSEQ multiplex PCR; the TCRdb copy retains only in-frame clones and omits some. The sample consists of around 25,000 clones, approximately 80% of them appearing once. Sequencing input: peripheral blood. These receptor sequences come from a man aged 70 or older with acute or convalescent COVID-19. The CDR3 runs from the conserved cysteine through the conserved F or W. D genes are given only for firm matches. Clone sizes are given selectively: once, few, many, or a class where the clone is expanded.

j_gene	abundance	v_gene	d_gene	CDR3nt	CDR3aa
TRBJ1-1	NA	TRBV24-1	TRBD1	TGTGCCACCACCGACAGGGGTAAAGCTTTCTTT	CATTDRGKAFF
TRBJ2-6	NA	TRBV6-2/TRBV6-3	NA	TGTGCCAGCAGTTACCTACTAGGCTCTGGGGCCAACGTCCTGACTTTC	CASSYLLGSGANVLTF
TRBJ2-2	NA	TRBV25-1	NA	TGTGCCAGCAGTGAATGGGGGGGCCGCGACACCGGGGAGCTGTTTTTT	CASSEWGGRDTGELFF
TRBJ2-1	few	TRBV5-6	NA	TGTGCCAGCAGCTTGGCGGCGGGTGGGTACAATGAGCAGTTCTTC	CASSLAAGGYNEQFF
TRBJ1-6	NA	TRBV6-5	TRBD1	TGTGCCAGCAGGAGAACAGGGGGTTCACCCCTCCACTTT	CASRRTGGSPLHF
TRBJ2-3	NA	TRBV5-4	NA	TGTGCCAGCAAACCCCAACTATCTAGCACAGATACGCAGTATTTT	CASKPQLSSTDTQYF
TRBJ2-5	NA	TRBV7-8	TRBD1	TGTGCCAGCACCCCGGACAGGGGGGACCAAGAGACCCAGTACTTC	CASTPDRGDQETQYF
TRBJ2-2	NA	TRBV7-3	TRBD2	TGTGCCAGCAGGCTAGCGGGAGGTACCGGGGAGCTGTTTTTT	CASRLAGGTGELFF
TRBJ2-1	NA	TRBV19	TRBD1	TGTGCCAGTAGTAGGGGACAGGGGACTGAGCAGTTCTTC	CASSRGQGTEQFF
TRBJ2-1	NA	TRBV5-1	NA	TGCGCCAGCAGCCACAGGGATACCTACAATGAGCAGTTCTTC	CASSHRDTYNEQFF
TRBJ1-1	NA	TRBV6-2/TRBV6-3	TRBD1	TGTGCCAGCAGTTACGCAGAGGGGGCAAGGGGGAACACTGAAGCTTTCTTT	CASSYAEGARGNTEAFF
TRBJ2-3	NA	TRBV7-2	TRBD2	TGTGCCAGCAGCTTACTAGCGGGGGCAGATACGCAGTATTTT	CASSLLAGADTQYF
TRBJ2-2	few	TRBV6-5	NA	TGTGTCACAAGGAGGGCGAACACCGGGGAGCTGTTTTTT	CVTRRANTGELFF
TRBJ1-2	NA	TRBV28	TRBD1	TGTGCCAGCAGAGTACAGGGGGTTCGTGGCTACACCTTC	CASRVQGVRGYTF
TRBJ2-1	NA	TRBV5-1	NA	TGCGCCAGCAGCTTATCATACAATGAGCAGTTCTTC	CASSLSYNEQFF
TRBJ1-4	once	TRBV5-4	TRBD1	TGTGCCAGCACCACCGGGACAGAGAATGAAAAACTGTTTTTT	CASTTGTENEKLFF
TRBJ1-2	NA	TRBV7-9	NA	TGTGCCAGCAGCCCCGGCGCGGGGGCGAGTGGCTACACCTTC	CASSPGAGASGYTF
TRBJ2-2	NA	TRBV4-2	TRBD2	TGTGCCAGCAGCCGTACTAGCGGGGGAAACACCGGGGAGCTGTTTTTT	CASSRTSGGNTGELFF
TRBJ1-3	NA	TRBV7-2	NA	TGTGCCAGCAGCTTGGAGGTAGTGGGTGGAAACACCATATATTTT	CASSLEVVGGNTIYF
TRBJ2-5	NA	TRBV21-1	NA	TGTGCCAGCAGCAATATAAGGGGGCAGGGGATAAGGGAGACCCAGTACTTC	CASSNIRGQGIRETQYF
TRBJ1-2	once	TRBV19	TRBD1	TGTGCCAGTAGTCTACAGGGGGATCGGAATGGCTACACCTTC	CASSLQGDRNGYTF
TRBJ2-7	NA	TRBV27	NA	TGTGCCAGCAATCGGCAGGGGACCTACGAGCAGTACTTC	CASNRQGTYEQYF
TRBJ1-2	NA	TRBV29-1	NA	TGCAGCGTTTACGGTCTCGGCTACACCTTC	CSVYGLGYTF
TRBJ1-5	NA	TRBV6-2/TRBV6-3	TRBD1	TGTGCCAGCAGCGACAGGGGTGGACAGCCCCAGCATTTT	CASSDRGGQPQHF
TRBJ1-6	NA	TRBV7-2	NA	TGTGCCAGCAGCACTCGCCATGGGCGATCACCCCTCCACTTT	CASSTRHGRSPLHF
TRBJ2-7	NA	TRBV11-3	TRBD1	TGTGCCAGCAGCGCCGGGACAGGAGATTTGGGCGAGCAGTACTTC	CASSAGTGDLGEQYF
TRBJ1-2	few	TRBV28	NA	TGTGCCAGCAGCAGGGGAGACTATGGCTACACCTTC	CASSRGDYGYTF
TRBJ2-2	NA	TRBV3-1/TRBV3-2	TRBD1	TGTGCCAGCAGCCAAATCCAATCAGGGGGCGTTTTTAACACCGGGGAGCTGTTTTTT	CASSQIQSGGVFNTGELFF